This entry concerns a single T cell receptor beta chain. Its antigen is as yet unknown. These data come from a study of OX40 agonist ivuxolimab in advanced cancers. Study in general: Dose-escalation patients suffered from hepatocellular carcinoma, melanoma, renal cell or head and neck cancer.

Only in-frame clones appear in the TCRdb table, and some are missing; sequencing was by immunoSEQ multiplex PCR. The data contain under 25,000 clones, roughly 80% of them singletons. Trimming stripped 3 bases from V and 3 bases from J, with 3 bases between. Germline V gene data show CDR1 as MNHEY and CDR2 as SVGAGI. The CDR3 extends over 13 amino acids. Whole-study results and caveats: Several nonresponders also turned out to have low normalized T-cell clonal expansion. No determination was made of the antigen specificity of the expanded peripheral T cells. Patients who responded partially at 0.1-3.0 mg/kg showed clonal expansion ranking among the lowest.

The V gene is TRBV6-5, the J gene TRBJ1-6; D remains unclear. The clonotype was recovered from an adult with an advanced solid tumor such as melanoma, head and neck, liver or kidney cancer. The material was CD4+ or CD8+ T cells sorted from blood, obtained in a trial of the OX40 agonist ivuxolimab. The CDR3 here is CASSYNYNSPLHF. The CDR3 DNA is TGTGCCAGCAGTTATAACTATAATTCACCCCTCCACTTT.